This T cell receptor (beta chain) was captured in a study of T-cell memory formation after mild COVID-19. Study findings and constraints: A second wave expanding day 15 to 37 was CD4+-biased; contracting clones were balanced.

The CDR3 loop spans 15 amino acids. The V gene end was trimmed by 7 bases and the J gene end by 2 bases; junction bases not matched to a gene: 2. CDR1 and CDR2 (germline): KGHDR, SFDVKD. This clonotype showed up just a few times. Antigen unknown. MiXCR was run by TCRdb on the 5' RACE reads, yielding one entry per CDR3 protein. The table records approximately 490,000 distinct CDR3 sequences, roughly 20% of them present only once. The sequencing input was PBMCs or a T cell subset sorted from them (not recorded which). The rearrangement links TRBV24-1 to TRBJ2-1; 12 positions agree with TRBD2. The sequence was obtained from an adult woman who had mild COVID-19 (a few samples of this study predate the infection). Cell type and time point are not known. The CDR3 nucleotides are TGTGCCACCAGGCCTAGCGGGAGGGCCTACAATGAGCAGTTCTTC. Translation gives CATRPSGRAYNEQFF.